The 26 T cell receptor beta chains listed next were all sequenced from one sample in a study of T cell responses to AZD1222 COVID-19 vaccine. Sequencing used immunoSEQ multiplex PCR; TCRdb keeps in-frame clones, though not all of them. The sample has approximately 90,000 clones, nearly 90% seen once. Sequenced material: peripheral blood, taken on day 0 of AZD1222 vaccination. The receptors were sampled from an adult in good health.

The chain is built from TRBV6-6 and TRBJ1-3; D perhaps matches TRBD1 (6 bases). The germline CDR1 and CDR2 sequences are MNHNY and SVGAGI (reference sequence). Deletions cut 0 bases from V and 1 base from J, with 10 bases between. The CDR3 covers 16 residues. DNA for the CDR3: TGTGCCAGCAGTTACTCCGGACAGAATTCTGGAAACACCATATATTTT. Translating it yields CASSYSGQNSGNTIYF.

By share, this clone counts as medium-sized. The chain links TRBV5-1 to TRBJ2-3; the match to TRBD2 covers 8 bases. CDR1 is SGHRS, CDR2 YFSETQ, per germline. CDR3 length: 16 amino acids. V dropped 4 bases and J dropped 4; count of bases not matched to a gene: 11. The CDR3 sequence: CASSAGLAGLADTQYF. The CDR3 nucleotides are TGCGCCAGCAGCGCCGGTCTAGCGGGTCTCGCAGATACGCAGTATTTT.

This chain links TRBV5-1 with TRBJ2-5; no definite D call. With 0 bases removed from V and 2 bases from J, the gap between germline ends came to 8 bases. CDR1 SGHRS and CDR2 YFSETQ come from the germline V gene. CDR3 size: 14 residues. The CDR3 is CASSLGTFQETQYF. The CDR3 DNA is TGCGCCAGCAGCTTGGGGACGTTTCAAGAGACCCAGTACTTC.

This clone showed up just a few times. The chain has TRBV9 and TRBJ2-7; TRBD2 is a possible D gene (5 bases). This CDR3 spans 16 amino acids. V dropped 0 bases and J dropped 7 bases, with 20 bases sitting between them. From germline, CDR1 is SGDLS and CDR2 YYNGEE. CDR3 protein: CASSVGAGVGSGEQYF. DNA for the CDR3: TGTGCCAGCAGCGTAGGGGCCGGTGTAGGGTCGGGAGAGCAGTACTTC.

The chain carries TRBV27 and TRBJ2-2; D may be TRBD2 (6 bases). Trimming stripped 3 bases from V and 5 bases from J, with 13 bases between. Germline V CDR1 and CDR2: MNHEY, SMNVEV (reference sequence). CDR3 length equals 15 residues. CDR3 coding DNA: TGTGCCAGCAGTTTGTTCGCAGGGACTACCGGGGAGCTGTTTTTT. Its translation: CASSLFAGTTGELFF.

This clone was found a few times. The V gene is TRBV7-9, the J gene TRBJ2-7; unclear D gene. CDR3 length: 12 residues. Germline V gene lookup returns CDR1 SEHNR and CDR2 FQNEAQ (reference sequence). Trimming removed 2 bases from V and 5 bases from J, with 7 bases in between. The CDR3 reads CASSLSADEQYF. In nucleotides, the CDR3 is TGTGCCAGCAGCTTATCGGCAGACGAGCAGTACTTC.

This sequence joins TRBV7-9 and TRBJ1-5, with 8 bases matching TRBD1. The V and J ends lost 4 bases and 7 bases, in that order; junction bases with no gene match: 6. This CDR3 has 14 residues. The germline gives CDR1 SEHNR, CDR2 FQNEAQ (reference sequence). The CDR3 nucleotides read TGTGCCAGCAGCTCGACGACAGGGGAACAGCCCCAGCATTTT. This encodes CASSSTTGEQPQHF.

The chain is built from TRBV7-9 and TRBJ2-2; D uncertain. CDR3 size: 15 residues. V lost 1 base, J lost 4 bases, and 10 bases lay in between. Per the germline V gene, CDR1 is SEHNR and CDR2 is FQNEAQ (reference sequence). CDR3 sequence (DNA): TGTGCCAGCAGCTTAGAAGGGTGGAGCACCGGGGAGCTGTTTTTT. Protein product: CASSLEGWSTGELFF.

The gene calls are TRBV7-2 and TRBJ1-4; the D is unclear. Germline V gene sequence: CDR1 SGHTA, CDR2 FQGNSA. V gave up 2 bases and J gave up 8 bases, with 9 bases separating them. The CDR3 is 13 residues long. The CDR3 nucleotides are TGTGCCAGCAGCTTAATCGGGCCGGAAAAACTGTTTTTT. Its translation: CASSLIGPEKLFF.

The gene calls are TRBV10-3 and TRBJ1-1; 8 bases line up with TRBD1. Germline loops: CDR1 ENHRY, CDR2 SYGVKD. The CDR3 runs 14 residues. The V and J ends lost 3 bases and 5 bases, in that order; junction bases with no gene match: 5. CDR3 nucleotide sequence: TGTGCCATCAGTGACTCAGGGGGCCGGACTGAAGCTTTCTTT. This encodes CAISDSGGRTEAFF.

The V call is TRBV7-3, the J call TRBJ2-3; 8 bases agree with TRBD1. This CDR3 contains 16 residues. The germline CDR1 and CDR2 sequences are SGHTA and FQGTGA. With 5 bases clipped from V and 3 bases from J, the junction kept 10 bases outside the gene matches. The CDR3 spells CASSHQGAITTDTQYF. The CDR3 region has the DNA TGTGCCAGCAGCCACCAGGGGGCTATCACGACAGATACGCAGTATTTT. Complete variable domain (other parts from reference TRBV7-3 and TRBJ2-3): GAGVSQTPSNKVTEKGKYVELRCDPISGHTALYWYRQSLGQGPEFLIYFQGTGAADDSGLPNDRFFAVRPEGSVSTLKIQRTERGDSAVYLCASSHQGAITTDTQYFGPGTRLTVL.

The CDR3 region has the DNA TGTGCCAGCAGACCCCAAAACCAAGAGACCCAGTACTTC. As protein: CASRPQNQETQYF. The J gene is TRBJ2-5, the V gene TRBV12-3 or TRBV12-4, with D unclear. V lost 6 bases and J 0 bases, leaving 8 bases between the germline ends. The CDR3 consists of 13 residues.

As regards this clone: The CDR3 does not end in the conserved phenylalanine or tryptophan, so this is likely a read error. The DNA is left out, because the CDR3 cannot be placed on it with certainty; the CDR3 is given as TCRdb lists it. This chain uses TRBV19 with TRBJ1-1. The V gene's germline CDR1 is LNHDA and CDR2 SQIVND (reference sequence). The CDR3 contains 9 residues when both ends are counted. The CDR3 sequence: CASSTPGPH.

This chain uses TRBV11-2 with TRBJ1-5; D is possibly TRBD1 (6 bases). CDR3 length: 15 residues. V lost 1 base and J lost 6, with 13 bases in between. CDR1 is SGHAT, CDR2 FQNNGV, per germline. The CDR3, as DNA: TGTGCCAGCAGCTTAGGACCAACAGGGAGTCAGCCCCAGCATTTT. The encoded protein is CASSLGPTGSQPQHF.

This chain connects TRBV9 to TRBJ2-7; perhaps TRBD1 as D (6 bases). The V and J ends lost 0 bases and 2 bases respectively, with 12 bases between them. This CDR3 is built from 15 residues. CDR1 and CDR2 (germline): SGDLS, YYNGEE. The CDR3 bases are TGTGCCAGCAGCGTAGAACAGGGTAAGGCCTACGAGCAGTACTTC. Residues: CASSVEQGKAYEQYF.

This clone was seen just once. The V gene is TRBV6-5, the J gene TRBJ1-6; D remains ambiguous. The germline gives CDR1 MNHEY, CDR2 SVGAGI. This CDR3 comprises 15 residues. The germline V and J ends were trimmed by 6 bases and 7 bases, with 16 bases remaining between them. The CDR3 DNA reads as TGTGCCAGCAGCCTGAAACCGGAGAGGAATTCACCCCTCCACTTT. It is translated as CASSLKPERNSPLHF.

This clone was observed once. The J gene is TRBJ1-2, the V gene TRBV6-5, with D uncertain. V was clipped by 2 bases and J by 2 bases, with 9 bases between them. Looked up from germline, CDR1 is MNHEY and CDR2 is SVGAGI. CDR3 length: 14 residues. CDR3 amino acids: CASSYDMKNYGYTF. For the CDR3, the DNA is TGTGCCAGCAGTTACGACATGAAAAACTATGGCTACACCTTC.

The gene calls are TRBV27 and TRBJ1-6; TRBD1 aligns across 7 bases. Looked up from germline, CDR1 is MNHEY and CDR2 is SMNVEV (reference sequence). J was trimmed by 9 bases and V by 4 bases; bases with no gene match: 9. CDR3 length: 15 residues. CDR3: CASSWGTEGSSPLHF. The DNA for the CDR3 is TGTGCCAGCAGTTGGGGGACAGAAGGTAGTTCACCCCTCCACTTT.

The gene calls are TRBV18 and TRBJ2-5; weak D call: TRBD1 (6 bases). From germline, CDR1 is KGHSH and CDR2 LQKENI. The CDR3 is 16 amino acids. V lost 6 bases and J lost 6, with 23 bases in between. CDR3 sequence (DNA): TGTGCCAGCTCCCCCTTAGGCGCACAGGGAATTAAGACCCAGTACTTC. Its protein product is CASSPLGAQGIKTQYF.

V usage is TRBV4-3 and J usage is TRBJ2-2, with 7 bases identical to TRBD2. The V gene end was trimmed by 0 bases and the J gene end by 3 bases; junction bases not matched to a gene: 7. The germline CDR1 and CDR2 sequences are LGHNA and YSLEER. The CDR3 is 17 amino acids. The CDR3 protein is CASSQDPAGIYTGELFF. The CDR3 DNA sequence: TGCGCCAGCAGCCAAGACCCAGCGGGGATATACACCGGGGAGCTGTTTTTT.

The gene calls are TRBV4-2 and TRBJ1-5, with 10 positions matching TRBD1. The CDR3 is made up of 15 amino acids. The V gene's germline CDR1 is LGHNA and CDR2 YNFKEQ. V shed 3 bases and J 6 bases; nucleotides not matched to a gene: 5. CDR3 nucleotide sequence: TGTGCCAGCAGCCAGATTGACAGGGGGCTTCAGCCCCAGCATTTT. It specifies CASSQIDRGLQPQHF.

The V gene is TRBV6-5, the J gene TRBJ1-1; TRBD1 matches at 7 bases. Germline V gives CDR1 MNHEY, CDR2 SVGAGI. The trim removed 6 bases at V and 7 bases at J, leaving 11 bases unmatched. The length of the CDR3 is 14 residues. The CDR3: CASSPSGGRFEAFF. CDR3 DNA: TGTGCCAGCAGCCCCTCAGGGGGGAGGTTTGAAGCTTTCTTT.

The V and J genes are TRBV24-1 and TRBJ1-1; possibly TRBD1 for D (5 bases). The CDR3 totals 18 residues. The V end lost 5 bases, the J end lost 4 bases, and 25 bases lay between the germline ends. Germline V gives CDR1 KGHDR, CDR2 SFDVKD. The CDR3 reads CATSASILDPGRSTEAFF. The CDR3 DNA follows: TGTGCCACCAGTGCCAGCATACTGGACCCGGGACGGAGCACTGAAGCTTTCTTT.

V is TRBV19 and J is TRBJ1-5; tentative D call: TRBD1 (5 bases). CDR3 size: 15 residues. V was cut by 5 bases and J by 6 bases, with 17 bases left in between. In germline, CDR1 is LNHDA, CDR2 SQIVND (reference sequence). The CDR3 DNA is TGTGCCAGTAGTTCTTCTAGAGAGGGGAGTCAGCCCCAGCATTTT. This gives the protein CASSSSREGSQPQHF.

The chain couples TRBV6-5 to TRBJ2-7, with TRBD1 matching over 8 bases. This CDR3 contains 14 residues. V was pared by 2 bases and J by 1 base, with 1 base of the junction left unmatched. Germline-derived CDR1 and CDR2 are MNHEY and SVGAGI. The CDR3: CASSYDRGSYEQYF. CDR3 nucleotides: TGTGCCAGCAGTTACGACAGGGGTTCCTACGAGCAGTACTTC.

The V gene is TRBV7-2, the J gene TRBJ1-5, with D unresolved. V lost 3 bases and J 0 bases, leaving 9 bases between the germline ends. The germline V gene has CDR1 SGHTA and CDR2 FQGNSA. There are 15 residues in the CDR3. The CDR3 region is CASSFGGYSNQPQHF. CDR3 bases: TGTGCCAGCAGCTTCGGCGGTTATAGCAATCAGCCCCAGCATTTT.